A single sample gave rise to the 7 T cell receptor beta chains below, sequenced in a study of long-term antiretroviral therapy in people with HIV. At the survey level, the v3.0 immunoSEQ assay was run. Here immunoSEQ multiplex PCR was the method, and the copy in TCRdb shows in-frame clones only, minus some. The profile covers tens of thousands of clones, with approximately 95% appearing a single time and about 3% taken by the ten largest. The input for sequencing was unsorted PBMCs, taken 5.3 years after starting antiretroviral therapy. The receptors here all came from a man aged 45-65 years with HIV.

The V call is TRBV28, the J call TRBJ1-4; TRBD1 matches at 11 bases. There are 18 residues in the CDR3. From germline, CDR1 is MDHEN and CDR2 SYDVKM. After removal of 5 bases from V and 1 base from J, the junction contained 9 bases not matched to a gene. CDR3 amino acids: CASSTRTGGAQTNEKLFF. CDR3 coding DNA: TGTGCCAGCAGTACGAGGACAGGGGGCGCACAAACTAATGAAAAACTGTTTTTT.

CDR3 in DNA: TGTGCCAGCAGCTTTACAGGGGGCTCCTACAATGAGCAGTTCTTC. Its protein product is CASSFTGGSYNEQFF. The rearrangement joins TRBV7-3 to TRBJ2-1; 8 bases fit TRBD1. V lost 3 bases and J lost 0; bases outside the gene matches: 1. The CDR3 contains 15 residues. Germline V lookup: CDR1 SGHTA, CDR2 FQGTGA.

V and J are TRBV4-2 and TRBJ2-2; 11 bases are shared with TRBD2. Germline-derived CDR1 and CDR2 are LGHNA and YNFKEQ. The CDR3 is 19 residues long. J gave up 1 base and V 4 bases, and 11 bases lay outside the gene matches. The CDR3 nucleotides are TGTGCCAGCAGCCCCCATGTAGCGGGGGGGTTCGGGAACACCGGGGAGCTGTTTTTT. As protein: CASSPHVAGGFGNTGELFF.

The chain recombines TRBV30 with TRBJ1-5; D gene uncertain. The CDR3 runs 15 residues. Between the trimmed V and J ends, which lost 1 base and 4 bases, there was a span of 14 bases. The germline V gene encodes CDR1 GTSNPN and CDR2 SVGIG (reference sequence). CDR3 in DNA: TGTGCCTGGAGTGAGTTGGCCCTTCCGAATCAGCCCCAGCATTTT. Protein product: CAWSELALPNQPQHF.

This chain uses TRBV19 with TRBJ2-2; D may correspond to TRBD1 or TRBD2 (5 bases each). The V gene's germline CDR1 is LNHDA and CDR2 SQIVND (reference sequence). With 7 bases removed from V and 6 bases from J, the gap between germline ends came to 9 bases. The CDR3 spans 12 residues. The CDR3 DNA is TGTGCCAGTATGCAGGGAGCCGGGGAGCTGTTTTTT. This translates into CASMQGAGELFF.

This sequence joins TRBV19 and TRBJ1-2, with TRBD1 as a possible D gene (5 bases). This CDR3 spans 14 amino acids. Trimming shortened V by 6 bases and J by 0 bases, and 11 bases separated the two germline ends. CDR1 and CDR2 from the germline V gene are LNHDA and SQIVND (reference sequence). CDR3: CASRTLDTNYGYTF. The DNA of the CDR3 is TGTGCCAGTAGGACTCTGGACACTAACTATGGCTACACCTTC.

The rearrangement uses TRBV10-3 and TRBJ2-1; maybe TRBD1 (6 bases). Germline V gene sequence: CDR1 ENHRY, CDR2 SYGVKD. The CDR3 covers 16 residues. V was clipped by 5 bases and J by 8 bases, with 22 bases between them. DNA for the CDR3: TGTGCCATCAGTCCCCAACCCCAGAGGGGGAACGATGAGCAGTTCTTC. Its protein product is CAISPQPQRGNDEQFF.